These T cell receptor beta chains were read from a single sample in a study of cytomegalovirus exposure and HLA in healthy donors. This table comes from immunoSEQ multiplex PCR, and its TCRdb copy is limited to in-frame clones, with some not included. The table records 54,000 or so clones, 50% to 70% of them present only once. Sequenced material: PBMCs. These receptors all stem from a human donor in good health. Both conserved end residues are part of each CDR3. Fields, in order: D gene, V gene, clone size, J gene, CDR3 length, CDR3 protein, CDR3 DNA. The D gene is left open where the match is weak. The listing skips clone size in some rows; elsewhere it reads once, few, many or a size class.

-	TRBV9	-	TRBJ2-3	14	CASSNLATTDTQYF	TGTGCCAGCAGCAACCTAGCTACTACAGATACGCAGTATTTT
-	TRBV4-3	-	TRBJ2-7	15	CASSQGVGVSYEQYF	TGCGCCAGCAGCCAAGGTGTAGGGGTCTCCTACGAGCAGTACTTC
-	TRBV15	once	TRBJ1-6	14	CATSDERANSPLHF	TGTGCCACCAGCGATGAGCGAGCTAATTCACCCCTCCACTTT
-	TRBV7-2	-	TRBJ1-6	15	CASSRGMVPLRTLHF	TGTGCCAGCAGCCGGGGAATGGTCCCCCTTCGGACCCTCCACTTT
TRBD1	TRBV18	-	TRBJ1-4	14	CASSLGTGNEKLFF	TGTGCCAGCTCACTCGGGACAGGGAATGAAAAACTGTTTTTT
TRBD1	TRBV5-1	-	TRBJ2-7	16	CASSLSSGTGTYEQYF	TGCGCCAGCAGCCTCTCCTCCGGGACAGGAACCTACGAGCAGTACTTC
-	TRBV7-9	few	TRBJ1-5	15	CASSKEVGGNQPQHF	TGTGCCAGCAGCAAGGAAGTAGGGGGCAATCAGCCCCAGCATTTT
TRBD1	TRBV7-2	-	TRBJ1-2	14	CASSLVGQGSGYTF	TGTGCCAGCAGCTTAGTCGGACAGGGTAGTGGCTACACCTTC
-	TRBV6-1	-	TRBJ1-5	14	CASSPTGFNQPQHF	TGTGCCAGCAGCCCAACAGGGTTCAATCAGCCCCAGCATTTT
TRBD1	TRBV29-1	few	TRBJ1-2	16	CSAESGTGAPDYGYTF	TGCAGCGCCGAATCCGGGACAGGAGCTCCAGACTATGGCTACACCTTC
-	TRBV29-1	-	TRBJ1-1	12	CSVDMTSTEAFF	TGCAGCGTTGATATGACAAGCACTGAAGCTTTCTTT
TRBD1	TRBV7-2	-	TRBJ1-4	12	CASSYQGGKLFF	TGTGCCAGCAGCTACCAGGGGGGAAAACTGTTTTTT
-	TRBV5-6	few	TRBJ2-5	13	CASRFSTGETQYF	TGTGCCAGCAGGTTTTCTACAGGGGAGACCCAGTACTTC
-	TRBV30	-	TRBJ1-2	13	CAWSVIETYGYTF	TGTGCCTGGAGTGTAATAGAAACCTATGGCTACACCTTC
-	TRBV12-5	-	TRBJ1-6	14	CASGLVTANSPLHF	TGTGCTAGTGGTTTAGTCACAGCTAATTCACCCCTCCACTTT
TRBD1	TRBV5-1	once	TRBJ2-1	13	CASSLVRTGEQFF	TGCGCCAGCAGCTTGGTTCGGACAGGGGAGCAGTTCTTC
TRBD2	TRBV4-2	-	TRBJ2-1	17	CASSQGPRAGGYNEQFF	TGTGCCAGCAGCCAAGGCCCCAGAGCGGGGGGGTACAATGAGCAGTTCTTC
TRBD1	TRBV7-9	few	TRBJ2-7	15	CASSPTGASIREQYF	TGTGCCAGCAGCCCAACAGGGGCATCCATTCGCGAGCAGTACTTC
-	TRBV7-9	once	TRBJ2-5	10	CASGDETQYF	TGTGCCAGCGGAGACGAGACCCAGTACTTC
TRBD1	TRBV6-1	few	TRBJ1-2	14	CASRALKGADGYTF	TGTGCCAGCAGAGCCCTCAAGGGGGCCGATGGCTACACCTTC
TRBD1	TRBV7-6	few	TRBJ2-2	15	CASSPQTGGVGELFF	TGTGCCAGCAGCCCCCAAACAGGGGGCGTCGGGGAGCTGTTTTTT
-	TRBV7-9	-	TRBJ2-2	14	CASSYEALAGELFF	TGTGCCAGCAGTTACGAGGCACTAGCCGGGGAGCTGTTTTTT
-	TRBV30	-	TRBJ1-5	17	CAWSVRGAVHSNQPQHF	TGTGCCTGGAGTGTACGGGGGGCAGTCCATAGCAATCAGCCCCAGCATTTT
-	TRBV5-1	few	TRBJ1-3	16	CASSLSQGTPGNTIYF	TGCGCCAGCAGCTTGTCTCAGGGTACCCCTGGAAACACCATATATTTT
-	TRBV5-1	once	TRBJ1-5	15	CASSPDGGGNQPQHF	TGCGCCAGCAGCCCGGACGGGGGGGGAAATCAGCCCCAGCATTTT
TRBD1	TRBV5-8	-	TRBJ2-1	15	CASSLGGQWRNEQFF	TGTGCCAGCAGCTTAGGGGGCCAGTGGAGAAATGAGCAGTTCTTC
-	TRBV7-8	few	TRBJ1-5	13	CASSLGPNQPQHF	TGTGCCAGCAGCTTAGGGCCGAATCAGCCCCAGCATTTT
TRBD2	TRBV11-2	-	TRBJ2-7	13	CASSHPSTGLRYF	TGTGCCAGCAGCCACCCCTCGACGGGACTACGATACTTC
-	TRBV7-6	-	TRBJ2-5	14	CASSLGGIQETQYF	TGTGCCAGCAGCTTAGGAGGGATTCAAGAGACCCAGTACTTC
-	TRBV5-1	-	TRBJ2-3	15	CASSLGRGPRDTQYF	TGCGCCAGCAGCTTGGGCCGGGGTCCGAGAGATACGCAGTATTTT
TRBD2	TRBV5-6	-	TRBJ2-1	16	CASSFGASGGVDEQFF	TGTGCCAGCAGCTTCGGGGCTAGCGGGGGGGTCGATGAGCAGTTCTTC
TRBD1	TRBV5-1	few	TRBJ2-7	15	CASSPEGQASYEQYF	TGCGCCAGCAGCCCGGAGGGACAGGCCTCCTACGAGCAGTACTTC
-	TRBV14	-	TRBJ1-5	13	CASSQGPRQPQHF	TGTGCCAGCAGCCAGGGCCCCCGGCAGCCCCAGCATTTT
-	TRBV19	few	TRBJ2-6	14	CATVSGYGANVLTF	TGTGCCACCGTGTCGGGTTACGGGGCCAACGTCCTGACTTTC
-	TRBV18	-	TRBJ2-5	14	CASSPEQAGETQYF	TGTGCCAGCTCACCGGAACAGGCGGGGGAGACCCAGTACTTC
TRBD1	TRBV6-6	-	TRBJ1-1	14	CASTGDSRRTEAFF	TGTGCCAGCACCGGGGACAGTAGACGGACTGAAGCTTTCTTT
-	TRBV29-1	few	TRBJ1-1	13	CSVDRPENTEAFF	TGCAGCGTCGATCGCCCAGAGAACACTGAAGCTTTCTTT
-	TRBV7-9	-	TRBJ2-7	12	CASSITMSGQYF	TGTGCCAGCAGCATTACGATGAGCGGGCAGTACTTC
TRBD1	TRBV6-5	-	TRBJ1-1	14	CASSSRQGNTEAFF	TGTGCCAGCAGTTCCCGACAGGGGAACACTGAAGCTTTCTTT
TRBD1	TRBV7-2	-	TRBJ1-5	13	CASSPDRDQPQHF	TGTGCCAGCAGCCCGGACAGGGATCAGCCCCAGCATTTT
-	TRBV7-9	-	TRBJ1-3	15	CASSFGALSGNTIYF	TGTGCCAGCAGCTTTGGGGCCCTCTCTGGAAACACCATATATTTT
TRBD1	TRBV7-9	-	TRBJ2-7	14	CASSPRDRFYEQYF	TGTGCCAGCAGCCCCCGGGACAGATTCTACGAGCAGTACTTC
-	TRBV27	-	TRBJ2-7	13	CASSFQGGPEQYF	TGTGCCAGCAGTTTCCAGGGGGGCCCCGAGCAGTACTTC
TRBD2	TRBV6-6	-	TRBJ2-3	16	CASSLSRGDPTDTQYF	TGTGCCAGCAGCCTTTCGCGGGGGGACCCCACAGATACGCAGTATTTT
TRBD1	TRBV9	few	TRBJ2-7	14	CASSSGTGPSEQYF	TGTGCCAGCAGCTCCGGGACAGGGCCCTCCGAGCAGTACTTC
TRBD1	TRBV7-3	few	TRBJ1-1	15	CASSPQGQMNTEAFF	TGTGCCAGCAGCCCCCAGGGACAGATGAACACTGAAGCTTTCTTT
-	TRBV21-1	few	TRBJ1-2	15	CASSKRRGRNYGYTF	TGTGCCAGCAGCAAGCGACGGGGGAGGAACTATGGCTACACCTTC
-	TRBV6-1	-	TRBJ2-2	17	CASSETFTGTLTGELFF	TGTGCCAGCAGCGAAACCTTCACCGGGACACTTACCGGGGAGCTGTTTTTT
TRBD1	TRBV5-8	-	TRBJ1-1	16	CASSPFQGAAALEAFF	TGTGCCAGCAGCCCGTTTCAGGGGGCCGCGGCTTTGGAAGCTTTCTTT
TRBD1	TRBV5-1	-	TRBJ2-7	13	CASSPGQGLEQYF	TGCGCCAGCAGCCCAGGACAGGGGCTCGAGCAGTACTTC
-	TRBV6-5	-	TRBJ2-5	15	CASRPSGLRQETQYF	TGTGCCAGCAGGCCATCGGGACTCCGACAAGAGACCCAGTACTTC
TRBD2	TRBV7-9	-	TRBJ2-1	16	CASSPPLTSGGDEQFF	TGTGCCAGCAGCCCTCCCCTGACTAGCGGGGGCGATGAGCAGTTCTTC
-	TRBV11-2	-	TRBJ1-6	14	CASSPGDWGSPLHF	TGTGCCAGCAGCCCCGGTGACTGGGGCTCACCCCTCCACTTT
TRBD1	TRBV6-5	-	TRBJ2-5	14	CASSLQGVRETQYF	TGTGCCAGCAGCCTACAGGGGGTGCGTGAGACCCAGTACTTC
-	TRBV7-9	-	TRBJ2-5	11	CASSPRETQYF	TGTGCCAGCAGCCCCAGAGAGACCCAGTACTTC
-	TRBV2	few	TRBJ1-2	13	CASRDQGSYGYTF	TGTGCCAGCAGAGATCAGGGGTCCTATGGCTACACCTTC
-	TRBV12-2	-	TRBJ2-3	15	CASRPQDPSTDTQYF	TGTGCAAGTCGCCCACAGGATCCTAGCACAGATACGCAGTATTTT